This TCR beta chain was documented in a study of blood T cell repertoires in COVID-19. Produced via immunoSEQ multiplex PCR; TCRdb's table is partial and in-frame only. In the table there are 300,000 or so clones, about 86% of which are singletons. The source material was PBMCs or T cells enriched from blood (not recorded which). This receptor was identified in a middle-aged woman with acute COVID-19.

In DNA form, the CDR3 reads TGTGCCAGCAGCGGCTGGCGGGGGGGCCAAGAGACCCAGTACTTC. Its translation: CASSGWRGGQETQYF. The chain has TRBV6-5 and TRBJ2-5, with TRBD2 matching over 9 bases. The junction had 6 bases not matched to a gene; V was cut back by 6 bases and J by 1 base. Germline V CDR1 and CDR2: MNHEY, SVGAGI. This CDR3 comprises 15 residues.